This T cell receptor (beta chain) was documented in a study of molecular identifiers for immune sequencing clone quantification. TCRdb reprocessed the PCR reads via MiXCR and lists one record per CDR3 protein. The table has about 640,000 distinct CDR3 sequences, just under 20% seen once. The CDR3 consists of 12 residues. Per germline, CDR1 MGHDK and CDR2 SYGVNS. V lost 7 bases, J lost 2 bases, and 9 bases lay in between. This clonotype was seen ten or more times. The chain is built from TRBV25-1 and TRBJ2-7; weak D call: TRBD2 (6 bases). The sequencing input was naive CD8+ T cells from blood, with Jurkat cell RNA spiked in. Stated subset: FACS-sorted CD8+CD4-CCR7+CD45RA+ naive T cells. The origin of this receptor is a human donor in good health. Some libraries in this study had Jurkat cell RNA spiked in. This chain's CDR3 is CASKSGAYEQYF. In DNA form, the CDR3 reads TGTGCCAGCAAGTCGGGGGCCTACGAGCAGTACTTC.